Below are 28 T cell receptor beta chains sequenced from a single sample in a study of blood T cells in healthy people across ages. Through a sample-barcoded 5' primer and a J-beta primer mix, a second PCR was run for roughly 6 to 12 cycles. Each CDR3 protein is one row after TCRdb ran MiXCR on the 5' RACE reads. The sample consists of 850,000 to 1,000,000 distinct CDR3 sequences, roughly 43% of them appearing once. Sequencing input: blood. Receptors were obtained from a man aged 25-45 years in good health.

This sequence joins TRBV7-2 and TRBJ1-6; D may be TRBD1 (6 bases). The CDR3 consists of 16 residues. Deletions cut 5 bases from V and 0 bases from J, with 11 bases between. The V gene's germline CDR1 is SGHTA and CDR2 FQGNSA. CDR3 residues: CASSPARGSYNSPLHF. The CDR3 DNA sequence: TGTGCCAGCAGCCCTGCCAGGGGCTCCTATAATTCACCCCTCCACTTT. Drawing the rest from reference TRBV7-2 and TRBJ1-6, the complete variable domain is GAGVSQSPSNKVTEKGKDVELRCDPISGHTALYWYRQSLGQGLEFLIYFQGNSAPDKSGLPSDRFSAERTGGSVSTLTIQRTQQEDSAVYLCASSPARGSYNSPLHFGNGTRLTVT.

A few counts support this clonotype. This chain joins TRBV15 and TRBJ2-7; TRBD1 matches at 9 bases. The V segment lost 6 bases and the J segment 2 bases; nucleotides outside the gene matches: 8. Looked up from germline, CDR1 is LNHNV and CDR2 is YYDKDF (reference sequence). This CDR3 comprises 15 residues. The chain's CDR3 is CATSPDRGDAYEQYF. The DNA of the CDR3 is TGTGCCACCAGTCCCGACAGGGGGGACGCCTACGAGCAGTACTTC.

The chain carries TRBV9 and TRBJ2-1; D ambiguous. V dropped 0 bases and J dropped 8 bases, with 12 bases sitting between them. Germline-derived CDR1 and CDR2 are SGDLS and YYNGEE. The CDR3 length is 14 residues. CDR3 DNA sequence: TGTGCCAGCAGCGTAGCATTGCGTACTGATGAGCAGTTCTTC. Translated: CASSVALRTDEQFF.

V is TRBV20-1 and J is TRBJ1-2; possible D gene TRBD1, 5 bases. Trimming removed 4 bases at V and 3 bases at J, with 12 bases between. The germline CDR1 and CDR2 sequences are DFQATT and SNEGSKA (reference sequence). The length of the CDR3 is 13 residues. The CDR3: CSAIDSADYGYTF. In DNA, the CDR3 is TGCAGTGCTATAGACAGCGCTGACTATGGCTACACCTTC.

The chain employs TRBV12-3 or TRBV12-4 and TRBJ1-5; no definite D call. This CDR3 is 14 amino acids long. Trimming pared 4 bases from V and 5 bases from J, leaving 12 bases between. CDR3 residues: CASSWVGPDQPQHF. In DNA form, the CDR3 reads TGTGCCAGCAGTTGGGTAGGACCCGATCAGCCCCAGCATTTT.

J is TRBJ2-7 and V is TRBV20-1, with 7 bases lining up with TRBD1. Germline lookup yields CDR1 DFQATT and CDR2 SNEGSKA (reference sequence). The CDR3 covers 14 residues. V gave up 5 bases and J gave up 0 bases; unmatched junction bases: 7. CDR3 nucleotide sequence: TGCAGTGCTCAAGGGGGCACGGTCTCCTACGAGCAGTACTTC. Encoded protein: CSAQGGTVSYEQYF.

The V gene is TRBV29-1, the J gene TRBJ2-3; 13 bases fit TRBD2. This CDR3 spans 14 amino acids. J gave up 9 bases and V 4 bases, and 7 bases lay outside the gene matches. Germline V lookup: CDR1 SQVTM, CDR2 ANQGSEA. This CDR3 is CSVVLAGGGGTQYF. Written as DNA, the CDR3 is TGCAGCGTTGTACTAGCGGGGGGGGGAGGCACGCAGTATTTT.

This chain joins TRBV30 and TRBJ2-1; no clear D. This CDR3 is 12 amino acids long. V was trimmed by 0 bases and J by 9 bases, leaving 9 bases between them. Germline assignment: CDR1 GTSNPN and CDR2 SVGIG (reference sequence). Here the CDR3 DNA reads TGTGCCTGGAGTGTACGTGCTGGTGAGCAGTTCTTC. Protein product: CAWSVRAGEQFF.

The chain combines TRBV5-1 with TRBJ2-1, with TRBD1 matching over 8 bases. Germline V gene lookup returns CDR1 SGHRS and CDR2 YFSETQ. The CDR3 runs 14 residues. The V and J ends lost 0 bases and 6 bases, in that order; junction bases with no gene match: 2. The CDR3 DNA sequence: TGCGCCAGCAGCTTGGGACAGGGGAGCAATGAGCAGTTCTTC. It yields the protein CASSLGQGSNEQFF.

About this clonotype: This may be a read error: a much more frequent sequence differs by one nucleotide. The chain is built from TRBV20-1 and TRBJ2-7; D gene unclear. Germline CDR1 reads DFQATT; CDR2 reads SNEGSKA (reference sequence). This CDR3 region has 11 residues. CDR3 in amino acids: CSARLGYVQYF. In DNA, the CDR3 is TGCAGTGCAAGGCTAGGCTACGTGCAGTACTTC.

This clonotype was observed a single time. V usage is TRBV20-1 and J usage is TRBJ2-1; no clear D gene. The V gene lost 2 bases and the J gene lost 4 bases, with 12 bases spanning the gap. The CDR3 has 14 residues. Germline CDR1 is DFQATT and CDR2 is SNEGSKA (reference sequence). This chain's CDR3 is CSARQDRPYNEQFF. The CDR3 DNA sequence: TGCAGTGCTAGACAGGACCGACCGTACAATGAGCAGTTCTTC.

The CDR3 DNA is TGTGCCAGCATAGGTTTTCGGACTGAAGCTTTCTTT. Translation gives CASIGFRTEAFF. This chain joins TRBV28 and TRBJ1-1; D gene uncertain. V was pared by 7 bases and J by 5 bases, with 11 bases between. Germline CDR1 MDHEN, CDR2 SYDVKM. The CDR3 runs to 12 residues.

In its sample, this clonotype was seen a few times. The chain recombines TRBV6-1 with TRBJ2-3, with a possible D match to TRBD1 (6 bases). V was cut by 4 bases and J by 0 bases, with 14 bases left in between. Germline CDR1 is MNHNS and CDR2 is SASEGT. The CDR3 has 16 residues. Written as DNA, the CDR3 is TGTGCCAGCAGTGGCCGGGACACTTCTAGCACAGATACGCAGTATTTT. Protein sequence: CASSGRDTSSTDTQYF.

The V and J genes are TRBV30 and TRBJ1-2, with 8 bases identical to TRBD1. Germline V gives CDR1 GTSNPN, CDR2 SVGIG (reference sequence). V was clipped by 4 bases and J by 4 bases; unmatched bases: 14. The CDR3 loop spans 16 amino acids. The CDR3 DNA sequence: TGTGCCTGGACCTACGGACAGGGAAAATTTGCCTATGGCTACACCTTC. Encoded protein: CAWTYGQGKFAYGYTF.

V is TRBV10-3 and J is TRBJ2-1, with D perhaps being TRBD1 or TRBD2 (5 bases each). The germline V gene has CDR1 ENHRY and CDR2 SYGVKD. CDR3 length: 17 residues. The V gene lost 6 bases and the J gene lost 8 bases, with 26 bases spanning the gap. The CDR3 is CAIRGDHTSQTLDEQFF. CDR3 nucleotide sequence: TGTGCCATCAGGGGGGATCACACGAGCCAGACCTTGGATGAGCAGTTCTTC.

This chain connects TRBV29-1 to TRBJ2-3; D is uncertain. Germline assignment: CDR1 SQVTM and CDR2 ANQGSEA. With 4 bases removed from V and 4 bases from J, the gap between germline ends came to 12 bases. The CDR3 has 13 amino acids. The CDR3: CSVALGGSDTQYF. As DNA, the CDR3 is TGCAGCGTTGCACTCGGCGGCTCAGATACGCAGTATTTT.

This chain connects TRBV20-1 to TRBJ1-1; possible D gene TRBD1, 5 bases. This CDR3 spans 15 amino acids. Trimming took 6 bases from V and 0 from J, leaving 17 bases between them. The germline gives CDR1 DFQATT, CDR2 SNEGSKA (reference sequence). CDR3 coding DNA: TGCAGTGCCACCGGGACTACGTCCCTGAACACTGAAGCTTTCTTT. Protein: CSATGTTSLNTEAFF.

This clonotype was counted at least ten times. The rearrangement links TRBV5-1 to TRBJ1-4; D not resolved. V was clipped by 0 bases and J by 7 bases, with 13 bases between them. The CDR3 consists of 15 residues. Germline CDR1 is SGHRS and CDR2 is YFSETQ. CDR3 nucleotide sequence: TGCGCCAGCAGCTTGGCGCTGGCCTCTGGTGAAAAACTGTTTTTT. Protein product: CASSLALASGEKLFF.

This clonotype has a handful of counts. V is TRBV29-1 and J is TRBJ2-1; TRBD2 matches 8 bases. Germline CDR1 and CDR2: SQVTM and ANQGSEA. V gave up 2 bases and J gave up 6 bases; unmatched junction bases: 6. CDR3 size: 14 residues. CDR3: CSVEREGRSNEQFF. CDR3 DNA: TGCAGCGTTGAACGGGAGGGTAGGAGCAATGAGCAGTTCTTC.

The CDR3 here is CASSLSGGGLQETQYF. CDR3 DNA: TGTGCCAGCAGTTTATCGGGGGGGGGCCTCCAAGAGACCCAGTACTTC. This chain joins TRBV12-3 or TRBV12-4 and TRBJ2-5, with 8 nucleotides matching TRBD2. J gave up 1 base and V 2 bases, and 6 bases lay outside the gene matches. The CDR3 totals 16 residues.

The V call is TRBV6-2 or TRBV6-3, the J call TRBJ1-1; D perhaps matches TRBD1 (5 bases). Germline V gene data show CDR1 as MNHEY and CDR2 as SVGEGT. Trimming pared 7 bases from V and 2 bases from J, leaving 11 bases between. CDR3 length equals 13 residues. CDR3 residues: CASTDRVNTEAFF. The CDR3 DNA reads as TGTGCCAGCACCGACAGAGTTAACACTGAAGCTTTCTTT.

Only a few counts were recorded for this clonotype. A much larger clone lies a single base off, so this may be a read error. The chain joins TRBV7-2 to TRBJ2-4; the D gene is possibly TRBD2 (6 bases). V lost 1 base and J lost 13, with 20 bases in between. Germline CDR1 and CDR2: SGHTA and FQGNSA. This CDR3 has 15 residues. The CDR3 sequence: CASSLVYGNAGGQYF. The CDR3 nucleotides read TGTGCCAGCAGCTTAGTATATGGCAATGCTGGGGGGCAGTACTTC.

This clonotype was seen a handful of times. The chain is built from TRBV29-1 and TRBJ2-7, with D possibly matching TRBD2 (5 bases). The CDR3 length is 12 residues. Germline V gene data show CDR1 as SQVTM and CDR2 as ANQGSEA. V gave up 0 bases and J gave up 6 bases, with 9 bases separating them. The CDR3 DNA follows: TGCAGCGTTGAAGATCGGGGTAGCGAGCAGTACTTC. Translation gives CSVEDRGSEQYF.

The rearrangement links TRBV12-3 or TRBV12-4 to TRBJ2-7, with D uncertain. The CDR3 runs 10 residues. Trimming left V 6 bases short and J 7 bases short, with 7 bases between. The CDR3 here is CASSIHEQYF. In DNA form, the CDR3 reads TGTGCCAGCAGCATCCATGAGCAGTACTTC.

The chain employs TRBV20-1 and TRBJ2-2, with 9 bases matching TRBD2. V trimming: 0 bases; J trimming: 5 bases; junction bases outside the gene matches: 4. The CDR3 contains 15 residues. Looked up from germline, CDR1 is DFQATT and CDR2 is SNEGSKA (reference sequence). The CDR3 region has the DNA TGCAGTGCTAGAGATGCGCGGGGGGGGACCGGGGAGCTGTTTTTT. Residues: CSARDARGGTGELFF.

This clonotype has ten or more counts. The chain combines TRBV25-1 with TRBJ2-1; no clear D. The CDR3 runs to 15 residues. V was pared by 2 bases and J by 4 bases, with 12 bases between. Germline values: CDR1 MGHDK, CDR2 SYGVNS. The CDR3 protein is CASSEPNRAYNEQFF. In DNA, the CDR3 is TGTGCCAGCAGTGAACCGAACCGGGCTTACAATGAGCAGTTCTTC.

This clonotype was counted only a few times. This chain's CDR3 is CSAPSRDRVYEQYF. The CDR3 coding sequence is TGCAGTGCCCCAAGCCGGGACAGGGTCTACGAGCAGTACTTC. This rearrangement joins TRBV20-1 to TRBJ2-7; TRBD1 matches at 9 bases. The CDR3 sequence is 14 residues long. With V trimmed by 6 bases and J by 3 bases, 9 bases remained unmatched. CDR1 is DFQATT, CDR2 SNEGSKA, per germline (reference sequence).

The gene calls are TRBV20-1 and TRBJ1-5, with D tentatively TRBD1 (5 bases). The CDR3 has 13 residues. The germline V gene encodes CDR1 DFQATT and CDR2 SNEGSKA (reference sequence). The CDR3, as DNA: TGCAGCACCACCCCGGGGGGAGATCAGCCCCAGCATTTT. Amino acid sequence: CSTTPGGDQPQHF.